This TCR beta chain originates from a study of T-cell memory formation after mild COVID-19. V lost 3 bases to trimming and J lost 7 bases, with 9 bases between them. CDR3 length: 13 amino acids. CDR1 SGHVS and CDR2 FNYEAQ come from the germline V gene. TCRdb re-called the 5' RACE reads through MiXCR, storing one row per CDR3 protein. The data contain roughly 510,000 distinct CDR3 sequences, around 15% of them singletons. Material for sequencing was PBMCs or a T cell subset sorted from them (not recorded which). The chain carries TRBV7-6 and TRBJ2-2, with D uncertain. This TCR was sampled from an adult woman who had mild COVID-19 (a few samples of this study predate the infection). Cell type and time point are not known. CDR3 sequence reads: CASSFHIVGELFF. The CDR3, as DNA: TGTGCCAGCAGCTTTCACATCGTCGGGGAGCTGTTTTTT.